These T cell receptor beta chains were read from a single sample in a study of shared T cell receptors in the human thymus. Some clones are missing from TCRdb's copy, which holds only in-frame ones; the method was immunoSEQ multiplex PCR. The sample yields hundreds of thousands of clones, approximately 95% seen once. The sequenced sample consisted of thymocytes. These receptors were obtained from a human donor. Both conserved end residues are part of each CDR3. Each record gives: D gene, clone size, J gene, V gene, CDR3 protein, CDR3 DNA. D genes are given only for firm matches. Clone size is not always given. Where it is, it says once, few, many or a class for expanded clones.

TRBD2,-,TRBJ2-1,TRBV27,CASSDSGRGGIDEQFF,TGTGCCAGCAGTGATAGCGGGAGGGGGGGTATTGATGAGCAGTTCTTC
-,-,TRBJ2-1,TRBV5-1,CASSWGWGSPQGEQFF,TGCGCCAGCAGCTGGGGGTGGGGGTCCCCACAGGGTGAGCAGTTCTTC
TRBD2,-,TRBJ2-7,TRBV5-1,CASSLEVLAGNEQYF,TGCGCCAGCAGCTTGGAAGTTCTAGCGGGAAACGAGCAGTACTTC
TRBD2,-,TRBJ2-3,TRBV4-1,CASSQRARLATGTDTQYF,TGCGCCAGCAGCCAAAGAGCCCGACTAGCGACAGGCACAGATACGCAGTATTTT
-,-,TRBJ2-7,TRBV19,CASIGSSYEQYF,TGTGCCAGTATCGGGTCCTCCTACGAGCAGTACTTC
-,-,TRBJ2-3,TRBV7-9,CASWYTDTQYF,TGTGCCAGCTGGTACACAGATACGCAGTATTTT
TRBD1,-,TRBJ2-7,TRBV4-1,CASSQEIWTGDSYEQYF,TGCGCCAGCAGCCAAGAGATATGGACAGGGGACTCCTACGAGCAGTACTTC
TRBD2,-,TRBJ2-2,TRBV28,CASSPWTDRTSGRDTGELFF,TGTGCCAGCAGTCCTTGGACGGATAGGACTAGCGGGAGGGATACCGGGGAGCTGTTTTTT
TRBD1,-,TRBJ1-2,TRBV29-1,CSVVDRVSYGYTF,TGCAGCGTTGTGGACAGGGTTTCCTATGGCTACACCTTC
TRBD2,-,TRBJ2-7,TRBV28,CASSPGLAGNYRQYF,TGTGCCAGCAGTCCTGGACTAGCGGGAAATTACAGGCAGTACTTC
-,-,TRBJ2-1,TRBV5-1,CASSKRNEQFF,TGCGCCAGCAGCAAAAGAAATGAGCAGTTCTTC
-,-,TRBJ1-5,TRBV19,CASSQKGRQPQHF,TGTGCCAGTAGTCAGAAAGGGCGACAGCCCCAGCATTTT
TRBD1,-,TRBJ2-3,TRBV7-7,CASSTGQGLNTQYF,TGTGCTAGCAGCACTGGACAGGGTCTGAATACGCAGTATTTT
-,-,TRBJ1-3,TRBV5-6,CASSLRPISGNTIYF,TGTGCCAGCAGCTTACGGCCGATCTCTGGAAACACCATATATTTT
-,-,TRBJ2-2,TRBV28,CASSPPYTGELFF,TGTGCCAGCAGCCCCCCTTACACCGGGGAGCTGTTTTTT
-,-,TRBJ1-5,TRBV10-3,CARNQPQHF,TGTGCCAGGAATCAGCCCCAGCATTTT
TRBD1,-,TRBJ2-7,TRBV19,CASSILDRGRGSYEQYF,TGTGCCAGTAGTATCCTAGACAGGGGGAGAGGCTCCTACGAGCAGTACTTC
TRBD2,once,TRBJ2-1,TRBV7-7,CASSPNSTSGKEGNEQFF,TGTGCTAGCAGCCCTAATTCGACTAGCGGGAAGGAAGGAAATGAGCAGTTCTTC
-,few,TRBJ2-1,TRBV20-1,CSAQGLHEQFF,TGCAGTGCACAGGGACTCCACGAGCAGTTCTTC
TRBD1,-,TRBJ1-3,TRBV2,CASNRDRGNTIYF,TGTGCCAGCAACCGGGACAGGGGAAACACCATATATTTT
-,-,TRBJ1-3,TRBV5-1,CASSAGQFAGNTIYF,TGCGCCAGCAGCGCTGGACAATTCGCTGGAAACACCATATATTTT
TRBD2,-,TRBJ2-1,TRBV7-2,CASSRRLTGRDNEQFF,TGTGCCAGCAGCCGCAGGCTCACGGGGAGGGACAATGAGCAGTTCTTC
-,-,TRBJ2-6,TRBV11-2,CASSLVLGSGANVLTF,TGTGCCAGCAGCTTAGTATTGGGCTCTGGGGCCAACGTCCTGACTTTC
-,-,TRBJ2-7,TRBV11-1,CASSPSGLSYEQYF,TGTGCCAGCAGTCCAAGCGGCCTCTCCTACGAGCAGTACTTC
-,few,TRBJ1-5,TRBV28,CASSSLQRPGWGNSNQPQHF,TGTGCCAGCAGTTCCCTCCAGAGGCCAGGGTGGGGTAATAGCAATCAGCCCCAGCATTTT
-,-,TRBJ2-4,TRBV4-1,CASSQVGQGGEAKNIQYF,TGCGCCAGCAGCCAAGTCGGCCAGGGAGGTGAAGCCAAAAACATTCAGTACTTC
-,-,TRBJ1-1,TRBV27,CASSCLQGDTEAFF,TGTGCCAGCAGTTGTTTACAGGGTGACACTGAAGCTTTCTTT
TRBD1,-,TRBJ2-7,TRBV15,CATSRDRGTGFTYEQYF,TGTGCCACCAGCAGAGATCGGGGGACAGGCTTTACCTACGAGCAGTACTTC
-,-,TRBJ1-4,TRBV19,CASSIALTTNEKLFF,TGTGCCAGTAGTATCGCCCTCACAACTAATGAAAAACTGTTTTTT
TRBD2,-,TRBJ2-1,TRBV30,CACSGSRDNEQFF,TGTGCCTGTAGCGGGAGTCGGGACAATGAGCAGTTCTTC
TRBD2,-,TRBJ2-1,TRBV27,CASSPHPSGSRNEQFF,TGTGCCAGCAGTCCGCATCCTAGCGGGTCCCGTAATGAGCAGTTCTTC
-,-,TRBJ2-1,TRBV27,CASSPFWISEQFF,TGTGCCAGCAGCCCCTTTTGGATAAGTGAGCAGTTCTTC
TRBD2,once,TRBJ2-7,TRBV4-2,CASSQAPGLAVQYF,TGTGCCAGCAGCCAGGCCCCGGGACTAGCGGTTCAGTACTTC
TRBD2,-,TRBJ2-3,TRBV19,CATYLTGGPCISDTQYF,TGTGCCACCTACCTGACGGGAGGGCCATGTATTTCAGATACGCAGTATTTT
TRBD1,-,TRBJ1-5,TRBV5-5,CASSQQGLPPQHF,TGTGCCAGCAGCCAACAGGGGCTCCCGCCCCAGCATTTT
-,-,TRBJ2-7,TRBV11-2,CASSWGRIRAGSDEQYF,TGTGCCAGCAGCTGGGGAAGAATTAGGGCGGGGAGCGACGAGCAGTACTTC
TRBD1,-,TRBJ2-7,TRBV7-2,CASSSTGQDPYEQYF,TGTGCCAGCAGCTCTACTGGACAGGACCCCTACGAGCAGTACTTC
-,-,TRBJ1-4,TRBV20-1,CSASGGEKLFF,TGCAGTGCTTCAGGCGGCGAAAAACTGTTTTTT
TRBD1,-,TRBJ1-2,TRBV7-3,CASSLGQGIGYTF,TGTGCCAGCAGCTTGGGACAGGGGATTGGCTACACCTTC
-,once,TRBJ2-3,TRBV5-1,CASRWVEEGHTDTQYF,TGCGCCAGCAGATGGGTGGAGGAGGGACACACAGATACGCAGTATTTT
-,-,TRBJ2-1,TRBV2,CASSEVLGPYEQFF,TGTGCCAGCAGTGAAGTGCTAGGGCCTTATGAGCAGTTCTTC
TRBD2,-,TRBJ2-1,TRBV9,CASSVHGLAEYNEQFF,TGTGCCAGCAGCGTGCACGGGCTAGCGGAATACAATGAGCAGTTCTTC
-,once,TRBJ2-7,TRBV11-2,CASSLVEDGVREQYF,TGTGCCAGCAGCTTAGTCGAGGACGGCGTTCGGGAGCAGTACTTC
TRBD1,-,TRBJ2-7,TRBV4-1,CASSQEKGQSYEQYF,TGCGCCAGCAGCCAAGAAAAGGGACAGAGCTACGAGCAGTACTTC
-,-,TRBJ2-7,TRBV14,CASSYRAPRADEQYF,TGTGCCAGCAGCTACAGGGCACCCCGGGCGGACGAGCAGTACTTC
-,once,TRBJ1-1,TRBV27,CASMNPRRTPEAFF,TGTGCCAGCATGAATCCTAGGCGAACTCCTGAAGCTTTCTTT
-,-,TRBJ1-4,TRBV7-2,CASSRTVGRGLEKLFF,TGTGCCAGCAGCCGGACAGTGGGCCGGGGGCTGGAAAAACTGTTTTTT
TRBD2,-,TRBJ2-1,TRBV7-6,CASSFPLAGLYNEQFF,TGTGCCAGCAGCTTCCCCTTAGCGGGACTCTACAATGAGCAGTTCTTC
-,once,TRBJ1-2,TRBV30,CAWRIGGPSNYGYTF,TGTGCCTGGAGGATCGGCGGTCCCAGCAACTATGGCTACACCTTC
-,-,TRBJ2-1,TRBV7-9,CASSLVLGASYNEQFF,TGTGCCAGCAGCTTAGTACTCGGGGCTTCCTACAATGAGCAGTTCTTC
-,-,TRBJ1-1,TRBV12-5,CASGLPPQGPNTEAFF,TGTGCTAGTGGTTTGCCCCCCCAGGGCCCGAACACTGAAGCTTTCTTT
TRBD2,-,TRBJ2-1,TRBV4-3,CASSQDPRLALYNEQFF,TGCGCCAGCAGCCAAGACCCCCGACTAGCCCTATACAATGAGCAGTTCTTC
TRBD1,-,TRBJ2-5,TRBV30,CAWSVIRGREETQYF,TGTGCCTGGAGTGTGATCAGGGGGCGCGAGGAGACCCAGTACTTC
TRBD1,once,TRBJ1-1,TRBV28,CASSSGQVKETEAFF,TGTGCCAGCAGCTCGGGACAGGTGAAGGAGACTGAAGCTTTCTTT